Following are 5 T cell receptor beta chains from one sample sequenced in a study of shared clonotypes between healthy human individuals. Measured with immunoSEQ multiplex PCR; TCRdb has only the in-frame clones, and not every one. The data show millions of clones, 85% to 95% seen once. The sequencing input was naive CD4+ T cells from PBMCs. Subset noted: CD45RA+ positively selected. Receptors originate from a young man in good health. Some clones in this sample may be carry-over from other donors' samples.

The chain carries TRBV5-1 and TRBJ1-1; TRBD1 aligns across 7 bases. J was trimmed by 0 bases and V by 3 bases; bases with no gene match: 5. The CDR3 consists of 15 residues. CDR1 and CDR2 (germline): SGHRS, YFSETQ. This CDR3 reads CASSYPGGLNTEAFF. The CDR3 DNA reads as TGCGCCAGCAGCTACCCAGGGGGTCTGAACACTGAAGCTTTCTTT.

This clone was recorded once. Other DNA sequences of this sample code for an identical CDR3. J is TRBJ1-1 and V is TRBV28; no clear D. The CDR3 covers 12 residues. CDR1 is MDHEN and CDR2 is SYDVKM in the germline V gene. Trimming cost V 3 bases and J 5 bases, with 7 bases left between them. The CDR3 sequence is CASSFVGTEAFF. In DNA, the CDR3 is TGTGCCAGCAGTTTCGTCGGTACTGAAGCTTTCTTT.

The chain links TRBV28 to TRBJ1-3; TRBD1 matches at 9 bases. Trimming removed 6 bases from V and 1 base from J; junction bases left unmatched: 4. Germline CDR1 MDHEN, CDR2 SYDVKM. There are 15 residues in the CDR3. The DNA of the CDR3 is TGTGCCAGCAGACAGGGGGCCTTTTCTGGAAACACCATATATTTT. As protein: CASRQGAFSGNTIYF.

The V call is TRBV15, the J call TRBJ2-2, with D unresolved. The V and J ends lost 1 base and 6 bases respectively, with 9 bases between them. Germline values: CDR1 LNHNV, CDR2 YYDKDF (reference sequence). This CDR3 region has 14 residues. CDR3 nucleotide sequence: TGTGCCACCAGCAGAGTACGGAGTCCCGGGGAGCTGTTTTTT. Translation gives CATSRVRSPGELFF.

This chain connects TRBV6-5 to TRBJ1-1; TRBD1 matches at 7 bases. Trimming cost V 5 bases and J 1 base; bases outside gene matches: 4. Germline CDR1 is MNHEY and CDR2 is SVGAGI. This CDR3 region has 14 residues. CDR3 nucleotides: TGTGCCAGCAGTCTCAGGGGGGGGAACACTGAAGCTTTCTTT. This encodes CASSLRGGNTEAFF.